Below, one T cell receptor beta chain is given with its context. Its antigen is unknown. The data derive from a study of cytomegalovirus exposure and HLA in healthy donors. Study background: An analysis done earlier identified 117 million unique TCR beta sequences from approximately 180 million T cells.

The PCR used 60 Vbeta and 13 Jbeta primers. Sequencing used immunoSEQ multiplex PCR; TCRdb keeps in-frame clones, though not all of them. The sample yields roughly 60,000 clones, of which the top ten take up over 2%. Whole-study results and caveats: Using the classifier, cytomegalovirus status was reportedly diagnosed with high specificity and sensitivity. The study reported that TCR beta sequences accurately predicted HLA-A and HLA-B alleles in most subjects. Presence/absence analyses supposed approximately even sequencing depth among donors.

The CDR3 loop spans 11 amino acids. CDR1 and CDR2 (germline): DFQATT, SNEGSKA (reference sequence). V was pared by 0 bases and J by 9 bases, with 8 bases between. This rearrangement joins TRBV20-1 to TRBJ1-1, with D hard to call. This receptor was taken from a woman aged 18-29 years in good health and CMV-seronegative. Sequenced material: PBMCs. In DNA form, the CDR3 reads TGCAGTGCTAGAGATTGGCATAAAGCTTTCTTT. It encodes CSARDWHKAFF.